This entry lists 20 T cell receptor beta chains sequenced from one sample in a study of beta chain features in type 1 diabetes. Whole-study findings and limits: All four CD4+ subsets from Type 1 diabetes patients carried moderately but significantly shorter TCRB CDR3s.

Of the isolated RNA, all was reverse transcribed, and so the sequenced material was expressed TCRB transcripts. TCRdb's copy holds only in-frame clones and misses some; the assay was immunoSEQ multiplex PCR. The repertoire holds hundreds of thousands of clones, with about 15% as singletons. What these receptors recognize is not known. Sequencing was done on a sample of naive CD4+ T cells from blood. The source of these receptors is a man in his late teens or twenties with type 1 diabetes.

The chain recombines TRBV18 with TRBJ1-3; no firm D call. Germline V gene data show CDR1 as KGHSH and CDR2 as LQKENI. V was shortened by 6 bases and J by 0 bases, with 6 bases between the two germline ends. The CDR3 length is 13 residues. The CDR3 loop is CASSQISGNTIYF. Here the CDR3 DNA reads TGTGCCAGCTCCCAGATCTCTGGAAACACCATATATTTT.

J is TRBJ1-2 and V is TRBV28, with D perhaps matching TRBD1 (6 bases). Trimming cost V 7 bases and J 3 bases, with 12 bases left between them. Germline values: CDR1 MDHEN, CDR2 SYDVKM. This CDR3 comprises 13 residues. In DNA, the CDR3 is TGTGCCAGCATTAGAGGGGGAGACTATGGCTACACCTTC. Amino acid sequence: CASIRGGDYGYTF.

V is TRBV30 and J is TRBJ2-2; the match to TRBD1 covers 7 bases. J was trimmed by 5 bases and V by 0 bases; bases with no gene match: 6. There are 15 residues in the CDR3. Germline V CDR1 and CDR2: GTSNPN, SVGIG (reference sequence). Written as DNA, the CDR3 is TGTGCCTGGAGTGTAACGGCAGGGGGAACCGGGGAGCTGTTTTTT. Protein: CAWSVTAGGTGELFF.

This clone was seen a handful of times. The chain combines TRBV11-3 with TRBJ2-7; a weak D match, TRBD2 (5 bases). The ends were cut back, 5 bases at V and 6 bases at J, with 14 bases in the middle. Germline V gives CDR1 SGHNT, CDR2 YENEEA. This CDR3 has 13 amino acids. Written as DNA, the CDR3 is TGTGCCAGCAGCCTGAGAGGGATGGGCGAGCAGTACTTC. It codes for CASSLRGMGEQYF.

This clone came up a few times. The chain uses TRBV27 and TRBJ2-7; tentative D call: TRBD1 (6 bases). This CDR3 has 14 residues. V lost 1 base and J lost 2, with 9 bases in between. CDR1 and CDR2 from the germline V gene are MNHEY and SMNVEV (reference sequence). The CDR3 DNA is TGTGCCAGCAGTTTATACAGGGTACCCTACGAGCAGTACTTC. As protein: CASSLYRVPYEQYF.

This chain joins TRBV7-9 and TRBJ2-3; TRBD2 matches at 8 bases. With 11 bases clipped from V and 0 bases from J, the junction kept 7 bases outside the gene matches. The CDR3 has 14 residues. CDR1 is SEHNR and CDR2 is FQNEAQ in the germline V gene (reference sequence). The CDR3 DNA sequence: TGTGCCTCGGGGTTAGCGGGGAGCACAGATACGCAGTATTTT. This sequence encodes CASGLAGSTDTQYF.

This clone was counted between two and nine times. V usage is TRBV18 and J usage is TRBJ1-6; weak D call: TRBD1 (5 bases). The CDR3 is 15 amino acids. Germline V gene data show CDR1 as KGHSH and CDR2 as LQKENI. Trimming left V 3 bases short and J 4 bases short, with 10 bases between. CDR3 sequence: CASSPQTAYNSPLHF. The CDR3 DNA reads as TGTGCCAGCTCACCGCAGACAGCATATAATTCACCCCTCCACTTT. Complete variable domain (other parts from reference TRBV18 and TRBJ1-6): NAGVMQNPRHLVRRRGQEARLRCSPMKGHSHVYWYRQLPEEGLKFMVYLQKENIIDESGMPKERFSAEFPKEGPSILRIQQVVRGDSAAYFCASSPQTAYNSPLHFGNGTRLTVT.

The CDR3, as DNA: TGTGCCAGCAGTCGACAGGGGGTAGGCAATCAGCCCCAGCATTTT. Translation: CASSRQGVGNQPQHF. This rearrangement joins TRBV2 to TRBJ1-5; TRBD1 agrees at 9 bases. The CDR3 has 15 residues. The germline CDR1 and CDR2 sequences are SNHLY and FYNNEI. J gave up 2 bases and V 5 bases, and 4 bases lay outside the gene matches.

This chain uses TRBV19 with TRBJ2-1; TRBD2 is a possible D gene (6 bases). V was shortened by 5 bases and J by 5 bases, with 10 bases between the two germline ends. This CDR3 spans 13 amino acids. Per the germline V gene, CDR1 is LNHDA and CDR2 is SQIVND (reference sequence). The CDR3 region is CASSGIADNEQFF. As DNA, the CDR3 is TGTGCCAGTAGTGGGATAGCGGACAATGAGCAGTTCTTC. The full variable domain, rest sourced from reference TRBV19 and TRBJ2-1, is DGGITQSPKYLFRKEGQNVTLSCEQNLNHDAMYWYRQDPGQGLRLIYYSQIVNDFQKGDIAEGYSVSREKKESFPLTVTSAQKNPTAFYLCASSGIADNEQFFGPGTRLTVL.

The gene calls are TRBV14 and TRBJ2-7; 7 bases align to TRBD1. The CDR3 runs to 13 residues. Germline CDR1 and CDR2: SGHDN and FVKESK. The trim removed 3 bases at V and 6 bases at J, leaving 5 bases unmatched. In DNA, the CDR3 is TGTGCCAGCAGCCAGAACCCAGGGGGCGAGCAGTACTTC. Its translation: CASSQNPGGEQYF.

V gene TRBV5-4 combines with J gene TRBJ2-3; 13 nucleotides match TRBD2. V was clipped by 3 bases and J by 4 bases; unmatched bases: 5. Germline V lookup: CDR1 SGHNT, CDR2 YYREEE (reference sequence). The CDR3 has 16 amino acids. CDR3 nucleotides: TGTGCCAGCAGCTCCTCGACTAGCGGGAGGTCAGATACGCAGTATTTT. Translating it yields CASSSSTSGRSDTQYF.

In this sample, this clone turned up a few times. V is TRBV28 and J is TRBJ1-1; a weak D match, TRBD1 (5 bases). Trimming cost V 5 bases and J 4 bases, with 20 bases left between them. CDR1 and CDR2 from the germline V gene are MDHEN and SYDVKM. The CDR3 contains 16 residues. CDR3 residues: CASSPGHSWRGTEAFF. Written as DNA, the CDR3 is TGTGCCAGCAGTCCAGGCCACTCCTGGAGGGGCACTGAAGCTTTCTTT.

In DNA form, the CDR3 reads TGTGCCACCAGCAGACAGGTCGAGAACACCGGGGAGCTGTTTTTT. Protein: CATSRQVENTGELFF. The chain couples TRBV15 to TRBJ2-2, with D unclear. The length of the CDR3 is 15 residues. Trimming left V 2 bases short and J 1 base short, with 8 bases between. CDR1 and CDR2 (germline): LNHNV, YYDKDF (reference sequence).

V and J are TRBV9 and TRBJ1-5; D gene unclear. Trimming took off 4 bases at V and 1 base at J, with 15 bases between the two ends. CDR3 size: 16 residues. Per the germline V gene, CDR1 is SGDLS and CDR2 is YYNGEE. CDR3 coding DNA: TGTGCCAGCAGCCCCGGACTCCCTCACAGCAATCAGCCCCAGCATTTT. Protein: CASSPGLPHSNQPQHF. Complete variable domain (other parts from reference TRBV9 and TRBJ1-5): DSGVTQTPKHLITATGQRVTLRCSPRSGDLSVYWYQQSLDQGLQFLIQYYNGEERAKGNILERFSAQQFPDLHSELNLSSLELGDSALYFCASSPGLPHSNQPQHFGDGTRLSIL.

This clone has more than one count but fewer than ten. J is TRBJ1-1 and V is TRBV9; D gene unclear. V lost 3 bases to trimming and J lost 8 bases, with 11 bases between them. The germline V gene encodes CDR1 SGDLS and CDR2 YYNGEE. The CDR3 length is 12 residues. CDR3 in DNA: TGTGCCAGCAGCGGGGCGGGTCTCGAAGCTTTCTTT. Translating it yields CASSGAGLEAFF.

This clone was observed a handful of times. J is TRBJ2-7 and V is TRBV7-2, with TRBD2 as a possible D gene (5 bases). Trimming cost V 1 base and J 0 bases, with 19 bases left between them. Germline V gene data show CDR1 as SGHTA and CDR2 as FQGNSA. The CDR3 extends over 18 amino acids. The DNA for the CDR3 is TGTGCCAGCAGCTTAGGGGCTGTCGCGGAGCGGCTCTCCTACGAGCAGTACTTC. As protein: CASSLGAVAERLSYEQYF.

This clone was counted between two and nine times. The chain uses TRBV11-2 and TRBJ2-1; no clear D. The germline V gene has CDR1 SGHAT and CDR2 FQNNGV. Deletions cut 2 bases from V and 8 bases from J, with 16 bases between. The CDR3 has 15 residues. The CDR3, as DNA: TGTGCCAGCAGCTTAAAGAATAGCTTTCGAGATGAGCAGTTCTTC. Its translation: CASSLKNSFRDEQFF.

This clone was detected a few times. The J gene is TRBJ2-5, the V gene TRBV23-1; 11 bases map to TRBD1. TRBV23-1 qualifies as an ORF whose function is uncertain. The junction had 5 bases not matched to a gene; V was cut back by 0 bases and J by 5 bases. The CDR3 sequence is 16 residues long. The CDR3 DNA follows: TGCGCCAGCAGTCAATCATGGACAGGGGGCGAGGAGACCCAGTACTTC. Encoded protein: CASSQSWTGGEETQYF.

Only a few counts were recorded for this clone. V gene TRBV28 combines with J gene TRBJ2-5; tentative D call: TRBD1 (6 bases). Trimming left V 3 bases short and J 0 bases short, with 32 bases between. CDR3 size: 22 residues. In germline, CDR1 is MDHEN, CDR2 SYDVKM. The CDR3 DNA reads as TGTGCCAGCAGTTTCTCGATCCGGCTCCGGACAGAACCTAGACCGTACCAAGAGACCCAGTACTTC. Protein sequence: CASSFSIRLRTEPRPYQETQYF.

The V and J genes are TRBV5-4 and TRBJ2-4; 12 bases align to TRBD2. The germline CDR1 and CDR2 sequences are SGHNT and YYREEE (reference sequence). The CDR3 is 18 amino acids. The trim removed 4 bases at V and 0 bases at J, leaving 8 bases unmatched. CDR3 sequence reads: CASSPRTSGTLAKNIQYF. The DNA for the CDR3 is TGTGCCAGCAGCCCCCGGACTAGCGGGACGCTAGCCAAAAACATTCAGTACTTC.